A few counts support the clone carrying this TCR beta chain. Its antigen is still unknown. A sample-barcoded 5' primer and a J-beta primer mix were used in a second PCR of roughly 7 to 11 cycles. TCRdb independently ran MiXCR on the 5' RACE reads; one entry per CDR3 protein. This sample has 1.8 million or so distinct CDR3 sequences, with around 42% found just once. The data derive from a study of blood T cells in healthy people across ages. Whole-study context: About one barcoded beta molecule was captured per two T cells (by template switching). Points from the study as a whole: It was the long-lived donors that had more naive CD4+ cells and higher diversity than aged donors. Naive T cell percentage strongly correlated with TCR beta diversity.

This CDR3 comprises 16 residues. Sequencing was performed on blood. This TCR came from a human donor in good health. V usage is TRBV21-1 and J usage is TRBJ2-4; the table assigns TRBD1, which was not confirmed against the DNA. TRBV21-1 is shown as a pseudogene. The CDR3 DNA follows: TGTGCCAGCAGCAAAAGGCGGGGACCAAATCGGAACATTCAGTACTTC. Amino acids: CASSKRRGPNRNIQYF.